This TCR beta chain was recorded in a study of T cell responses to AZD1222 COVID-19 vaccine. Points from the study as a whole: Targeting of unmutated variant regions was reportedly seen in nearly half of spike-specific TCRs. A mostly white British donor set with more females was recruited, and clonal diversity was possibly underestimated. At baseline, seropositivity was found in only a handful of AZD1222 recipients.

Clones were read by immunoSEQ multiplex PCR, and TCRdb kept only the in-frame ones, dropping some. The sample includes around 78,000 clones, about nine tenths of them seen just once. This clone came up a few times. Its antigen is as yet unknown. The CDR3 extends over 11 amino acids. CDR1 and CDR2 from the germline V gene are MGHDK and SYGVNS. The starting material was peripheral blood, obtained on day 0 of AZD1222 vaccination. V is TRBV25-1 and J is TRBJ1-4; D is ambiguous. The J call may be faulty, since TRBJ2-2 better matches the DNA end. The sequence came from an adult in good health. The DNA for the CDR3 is TGTGCCAGCAGTGAAATGGAGGAGCTGTTTTTT. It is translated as CASSEMEELFF.